The 18 T cell receptor beta chains below all came from one sample that was sequenced in a study of identical twins. TCRdb processed the 5' RACE reads anew with MiXCR; each CDR3 protein has one entry. The sample has nearly 650,000 distinct CDR3 sequences, less than 9% seen once. This sample also appeared in a second study, on yellow fever vaccine responses in identical twins.

The specimen was PBMCs. These receptors were collected from a woman under 30 in good health.

The rearrangement uses TRBV5-1 and TRBJ1-1; D is possibly TRBD1 (6 bases). This CDR3 spans 15 amino acids. Trimming pared 2 bases from V and 4 bases from J, leaving 15 bases between. The germline CDR1 and CDR2 sequences are SGHRS and YFSETQ. The chain's CDR3 is CASSFSGGWGTEAFF. The CDR3 nucleotides are TGCGCCAGCAGCTTTAGCGGGGGCTGGGGCACTGAAGCTTTCTTT.

There are many counts of this clonotype. The CDR3 DNA reads as TGTGCCACCAGCAGCAGATTAAATCAGCCCCAGCATTTT. Amino acid sequence: CATSSRLNQPQHF. This chain connects TRBV15 to TRBJ1-5; D not certain. Germline lookup yields CDR1 LNHNV and CDR2 YYDKDF (reference sequence). With 3 bases removed from V and 4 bases from J, the gap between germline ends came to 7 bases. The CDR3 sequence is 13 residues long. The whole variable domain, filled in from reference TRBV15 and TRBJ1-5, reads DAMVIQNPRYQVTQFGKPVTLSCSQTLNHNVMYWYQQKSSQAPKLLFHYYDKDFNNEADTPDNFQSRRPNTSFCFLDIRSPGLGDTAMYLCATSSRLNQPQHFGDGTRLSIL.

This clonotype was found a few times. The J gene is TRBJ1-6, the V gene TRBV5-1; D may be TRBD1 (5 bases). The germline CDR1 and CDR2 sequences are SGHRS and YFSETQ. V lost 4 bases, J lost 3 bases, and 20 bases lay in between. The CDR3 sequence is 18 residues long. The CDR3 protein is CASSPIAGTIVYNSPLHF. As DNA, the CDR3 is TGCGCCAGCAGCCCTATCGCCGGGACCATCGTCTATAATTCACCCCTCCACTTT.

The DNA of the CDR3 is TGTGCCAGCAGCCAAAACAGCGGGGGCAAGTACCAAGAGACCCAGTACTTC. This translates into CASSQNSGGKYQETQYF. The V call is TRBV4-2, the J call TRBJ2-5; 8 nucleotides match TRBD2. Losses at the gene ends were 2 bases for V and 0 bases for J; bases not matched to a gene: 8. The germline gives CDR1 LGHNA, CDR2 YNFKEQ. The CDR3 has 17 amino acids.

This clonotype came up many times. This chain links TRBV6-1 with TRBJ1-4; 8 nucleotides align to TRBD1. The germline CDR1 and CDR2 sequences are MNHNS and SASEGT. CDR3 length equals 15 residues. The trim removed 9 bases at V and 3 bases at J, leaving 9 bases unmatched. As DNA, the CDR3 is TGTGCCAGTACCAGGGGGCGCGGGGCTAATGAAAAACTGTTTTTT. This gives the protein CASTRGRGANEKLFF.

The J gene is TRBJ2-1, the V gene TRBV7-9; TRBD2 might be the D (5 bases). Per the germline V gene, CDR1 is SEHNR and CDR2 is FQNEAQ (reference sequence). The CDR3 totals 16 residues. Trimming stripped 6 bases from V and 0 bases from J, with 15 bases between. The chain's CDR3 is CASSHRRAGSYNEQFF. The CDR3 DNA is TGTGCCAGCAGTCATCGGCGGGCCGGCTCCTACAATGAGCAGTTCTTC.

This clonotype was detected ten times or more. The chain carries TRBV7-9 and TRBJ1-1; 8 nucleotides match TRBD1. The CDR3 is 14 residues long. Germline loops: CDR1 SEHNR, CDR2 FQNEAQ (reference sequence). V shed 1 base and J 9 bases; nucleotides not matched to a gene: 7. CDR3 DNA sequence: TGTGCCAGCAGCTTAGGTGACAGGGGACTCCAAGCTTTCTTT. Amino acid sequence: CASSLGDRGLQAFF.

V usage is TRBV6-5 and J usage is TRBJ1-1; no firm D call. The CDR3 is 11 residues long. The V end lost 5 bases, the J end lost 7 bases, and 8 bases lay between the germline ends. Germline CDR1 MNHEY, CDR2 SVGAGI. The CDR3 DNA is TGTGCCAGCAGTAAGTACAATGAAGCTTTCTTT. It translates to CASSKYNEAFF.

The table lists this clonotype with many counts. V usage is TRBV15 and J usage is TRBJ1-5; D gene ambiguous. Trimming took off 0 bases at V and 6 bases at J, with 6 bases between the two ends. CDR1 LNHNV and CDR2 YYDKDF come from the germline V gene (reference sequence). The CDR3 consists of 13 residues. In nucleotides, the CDR3 is TGTGCCACCAGCAGAGATTTAGTTCAGCCCCAGCATTTT. Its translation is CATSRDLVQPQHF.

The chain has TRBV20-1 and TRBJ2-1; TRBD1 is a possible D gene (5 bases). CDR1 is DFQATT, CDR2 SNEGSKA, per germline (reference sequence). V dropped 1 base and J dropped 1 base, with 14 bases sitting between them. The CDR3 is 16 residues long. The chain's CDR3 is CSARGRGRISYNEQFF. The CDR3 DNA reads TGCAGTGCTAGAGGAAGGGGCAGGATATCCTACAATGAGCAGTTCTTC.

This clonotype occurred many times. The J gene is TRBJ1-1, the V gene TRBV3-1; D is possibly TRBD1 (5 bases). The CDR3 sequence is 15 residues long. The germline V gene encodes CDR1 LGHDT and CDR2 YNNKEL (reference sequence). With 1 base removed from V and 0 bases from J, the gap between germline ends came to 9 bases. The CDR3 reads CASSQAGTMNTEAFF. The CDR3 nucleotides are TGTGCCAGCAGCCAAGCAGGGACCATGAACACTGAAGCTTTCTTT.

This chain connects TRBV18 to TRBJ2-5; tentatively, D is TRBD1 (6 bases). In germline, CDR1 is KGHSH, CDR2 LQKENI. The CDR3 loop spans 15 amino acids. Trimming removed 6 bases at V and 4 bases at J, with 18 bases between. As DNA, the CDR3 is TGTGCCAGCTCGCTAACCGGGACAAGGGGAGAGACCCAGTACTTC. Translating gives CASSLTGTRGETQYF. Variable domain in full (rest from reference TRBV18 and TRBJ2-5): NAGVMQNPRHLVRRRGQEARLRCSPMKGHSHVYWYRQLPEEGLKFMVYLQKENIIDESGMPKERFSAEFPKEGPSILRIQQVVRGDSAAYFCASSLTGTRGETQYFGPGTRLLVL.

This clonotype was found many times. The V gene is TRBV12-3 or TRBV12-4, the J gene TRBJ2-3; D remains ambiguous. The CDR3 has 15 amino acids. The germline V and J ends were trimmed by 2 bases and 0 bases, with 9 bases remaining between them. The CDR3 sequence is CASSLLGISTDTQYF. The DNA of the CDR3 is TGTGCCAGCAGTTTATTAGGGATTAGCACAGATACGCAGTATTTT.

This clonotype was detected ten times or more. The chain combines TRBV6-5 with TRBJ2-1, with 12 nucleotides matching TRBD2. The V gene end was trimmed by 2 bases and the J gene end by 9 bases; junction bases not matched to a gene: 8. The V gene's germline CDR1 is MNHEY and CDR2 SVGAGI. This CDR3 contains 16 residues. As DNA, the CDR3 is TGTGCCAGCAGTTACCTGGCTAGCGGGGGGGCGTCTGAGCAGTTCTTC. It codes for CASSYLASGGASEQFF.

This clonotype was found a few times. V gene TRBV20-1 combines with J gene TRBJ2-7, with 14 bases matching TRBD2. The CDR3 length is 18 residues. V was clipped by 3 bases and J by 0 bases; unmatched bases: 10. From germline, CDR1 is DFQATT and CDR2 SNEGSKA (reference sequence). The CDR3 protein is CSASLGAGTSGSSYEQYF. The CDR3 DNA sequence: TGCAGTGCTAGTCTCGGGGCCGGGACTAGCGGGAGCTCCTACGAGCAGTACTTC.

This clonotype was detected only a few times. CDR3 sequence: CASSPSWVPNYGYTF. CDR3 bases: TGTGCCAGCAGCCCTAGTTGGGTACCTAACTATGGCTACACCTTC. The V and J genes are TRBV5-5 and TRBJ1-2; unclear D gene. Trimming cost V 4 bases and J 0 bases, with 13 bases left between them. Per the germline V gene, CDR1 is SGHKS and CDR2 is YYEKEE (reference sequence). This CDR3 has 15 amino acids.

This clonotype came up a few times. V is TRBV20-1 and J is TRBJ2-3, with 10 bases that match TRBD2. The length of the CDR3 is 16 residues. Germline V CDR1 and CDR2: DFQATT, SNEGSKA (reference sequence). V lost 5 bases to trimming and J lost 1 base; unmatched junction nucleotides: 9. The CDR3 sequence: CSALSGGWRGTDTQYF. The CDR3 coding sequence is TGCAGTGCTCTTAGCGGGGGGTGGCGGGGCACAGATACGCAGTATTTT.

The chain has TRBV4-2 and TRBJ2-1; 12 bases map to TRBD2. The junction had 4 bases not matched to a gene; V was cut back by 1 base and J by 0 bases. Germline V gives CDR1 LGHNA, CDR2 YNFKEQ. The CDR3 has 18 residues. The CDR3 bases are TGTGCCAGCAGCCAAGTGCTAGCGGGAGGGAGCTCCTACAATGAGCAGTTCTTC. Translated, it gives CASSQVLAGGSSYNEQFF.